This T cell receptor beta chain came from a study of regulatory T cells in long-lasting Graves disease. Overall study: Persistence in Graves' disease required over 5 years of antithyroid drugs plus positive TSH receptor antibodies.

Time point indicated: persistent/refractory GD, antithyroid drugs over 5 years with positive TRAb. Extracted PBMC RNA gave rise to the TCR library. All patients originated from an endocrinology department located in Xi'an, China. Germline CDR1 LNHDA, CDR2 SQIVND (reference sequence). V lost 10 bases to trimming and J lost 8 bases, with 17 bases between them. The CDR3 runs to 12 residues. This clonotype was recorded a few times. Arm-PCR with iRepertoire HTBI primers amplified the CDR3 regions for these TCR beta libraries. TCRdb passed the multiplex PCR reads through MiXCR, listing each CDR3 protein once. This sample yields about 660,000 distinct CDR3 sequences, of which 30% are seen a single time; roughly 41% belongs to the top ten.

The sample consisted of peripheral blood mononuclear cells (PBMCs), taken when the disease was refractory, from a patient treated with antithyroid drugs. The genes are TRBV19 and TRBJ1-2; D might be TRBD1 (5 bases). The TCR comes from a female donor with Graves disease. The CDR3, as DNA: TGTGCCACCAAGGGAGGGGATTACGGCTACACCTTC. Its protein product is CATKGGDYGYTF.